This TCR beta chain was observed in a study of STAT5B mutations in CD4+ large granular lymphocyte leukemia (dated by TCRdb to 2021 to 2024). Regarding the study in general: Where cryopreserved patient cells were available, CD8+ cells were depleted first, followed by selection with anti-CD4 microbeads. The TCRbeta repertoires of CD4+ T-cell large granular lymphocyte leukemia patients were compared with the TCRbeta repertoires of healthy blood donors. Flow cytometry on FACSCanto II or FACSVerse showed that the purified fractions were more than 95% pure among lymphocytes. Findings and caveats that apply to the study as a whole: Patient cell sources varied, and just 5 to 7 CD4-sorted patient samples were included in the clonality comparison against healthy controls. Greater clonality appeared to be present in CD4-sorted patient repertoires than in healthy CD4+ repertoires, and the difference was retained after the putative leukemic clones were removed. Enrichment of TRBV06-family usage was observed among the top patient clones (8/27) relative to healthy controls (2/35). The data were not HLA-matched, and the higher clonality in CD4+ T-LGLL than in CD8+ T-LGLL could be due to the relatively small sample size. Main leukemic clonotypes were private to each patient, although under 30% appeared at low frequency in other patients' non-leukemic repertoires.

CD4+ T-LGLL patients were recruited from hematology units in Padova (Italy), Helsinki (Finland) and Shinshu (Japan). Depending on which samples were available, patient samples consisted of bead-purified CD4+, CD4+CD8+, CD57+ or CD56+ fractions, or of unselected PBMC. Patient TCRbeta data were integrated with somatic STAT5B mutation profiles obtained by deep amplicon sequencing of the same DNA. All TCR-sequenced material derived from peripheral blood: patient blood samples and healthy donor buffy coats. Peripheral blood mononuclear cells were isolated by Ficoll-Hypaque gradient centrifugation. The Gentra Puregene Cell and Tissue kit was used to extract genomic DNA, and a Qubit 2.0 fluorometer was used to measure the amount of genomic DNA. As concerns this clone: Its antigen is not yet known. The input lacks base qualities; no much larger clone sits a single base away.

TCRbeta rearrangements were sequenced from genomic DNA using the immunoSEQ assay at survey resolution. The original methods were these. Clonotypes making up more than 5% of the repertoire were considered putative leukemic clones, giving some 64 such clones in 25 to 35 patients. A lowest detectable productive clonotype frequency of 2.59 x 10-5 was observed in the TCR sequencing data. Only productive TCRbeta rearrangements, meaning sequences that were complete and in-frame, were kept for the analyses. Sample clonality was computed as Simpson clonality in the immunoSEQ Analyzer version 3.0. Based on frequency, clones were grouped as very rare, small, medium, large (1-20%) or hyperexpanded (>20%). OLGA 1.2.3 estimated generation probabilities, VDJtools produced V-gene circos plots, VDJdb was queried for specificities, and GLIPH identified CDR3 motifs. The table was pulled from immuneACCESS by TCRdb, which kept in-frame rearrangements only. Such tables lose some clones; where checked, under half of the loss comes from unresolved V genes, and the rest has no known cause. The V and J calls and clone size come from that table; D and trimming were worked out from the DNA. The sample table contains a few thousand clones; only one count was recorded for approximately 77% of them. The ten largest account for 75% of the sample.

Spanning cysteine to phenylalanine, the CDR3 consists of 14 amino acids. Just CDR3 DNA is preserved here, 42 bases in frame from base 1. V sheds 1 base and J sheds 2 bases, leaving 10 bases between their ends. Via the germline V gene, CDR1 is SGHRS and CDR2 YFSETQ. Sequenced: PBMCs. In this chain, TRBV5-1 is recombined with TRBJ2-7, and possibly TRBD2, on 6 matching bases. This sequence was found in a man aged 55 to 70 with CD4+ T-cell large granular lymphocyte leukemia. The encoded CDR3 is CASSLIGTAYEQYF. The DNA is TGCGCCAGCAGCTTGATCGGGACTGCCTACGAGCAGTACTTC.